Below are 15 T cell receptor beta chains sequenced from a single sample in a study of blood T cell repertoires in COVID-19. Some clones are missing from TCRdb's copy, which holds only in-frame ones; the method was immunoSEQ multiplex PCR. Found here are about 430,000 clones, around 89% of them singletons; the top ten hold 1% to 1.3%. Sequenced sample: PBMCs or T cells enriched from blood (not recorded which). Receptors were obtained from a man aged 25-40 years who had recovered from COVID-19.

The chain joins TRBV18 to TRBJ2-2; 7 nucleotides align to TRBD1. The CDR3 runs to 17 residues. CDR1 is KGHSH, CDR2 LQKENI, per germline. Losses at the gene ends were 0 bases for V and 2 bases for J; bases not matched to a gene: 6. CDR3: CASSPPRRQGNTGELFF. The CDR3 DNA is TGTGCCAGCTCACCACCGCGGAGACAGGGCAACACCGGGGAGCTGTTTTTT. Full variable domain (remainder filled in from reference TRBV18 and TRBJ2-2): NAGVMQNPRHLVRRRGQEARLRCSPMKGHSHVYWYRQLPEEGLKFMVYLQKENIIDESGMPKERFSAEFPKEGPSILRIQQVVRGDSAAYFCASSPPRRQGNTGELFFGEGSRLTVL.

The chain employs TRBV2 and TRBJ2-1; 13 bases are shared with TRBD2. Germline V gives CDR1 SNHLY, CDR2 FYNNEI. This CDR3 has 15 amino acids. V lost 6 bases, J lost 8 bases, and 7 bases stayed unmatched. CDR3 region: CASSKLAGGPDEQFF. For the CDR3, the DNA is TGTGCCAGCAGCAAACTAGCGGGAGGGCCGGATGAGCAGTTCTTC. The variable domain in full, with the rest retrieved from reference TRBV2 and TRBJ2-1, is EPEVTQTPSHQVTQMGQEVILRCVPISNHLYFYWYRQILGQKVEFLVSFYNNEISEKSEIFDDQFSVERPDGSNFTLKIRSTKLEDSAMYFCASSKLAGGPDEQFFGPGTRLTVL.

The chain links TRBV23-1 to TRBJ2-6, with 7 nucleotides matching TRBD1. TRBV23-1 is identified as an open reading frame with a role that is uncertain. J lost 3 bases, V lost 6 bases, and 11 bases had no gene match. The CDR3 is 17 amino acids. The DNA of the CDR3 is TGCGCCAGCAGCCTTGACAGGGAATTCTTTGGGGCCAACGTCCTGACTTTC. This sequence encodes CASSLDREFFGANVLTF.

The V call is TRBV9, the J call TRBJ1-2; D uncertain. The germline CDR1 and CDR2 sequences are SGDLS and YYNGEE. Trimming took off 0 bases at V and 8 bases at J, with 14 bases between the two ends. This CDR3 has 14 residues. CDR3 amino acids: CASSVVPGADGYTF. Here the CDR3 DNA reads TGTGCCAGCAGCGTAGTGCCGGGAGCTGACGGCTACACCTTC.

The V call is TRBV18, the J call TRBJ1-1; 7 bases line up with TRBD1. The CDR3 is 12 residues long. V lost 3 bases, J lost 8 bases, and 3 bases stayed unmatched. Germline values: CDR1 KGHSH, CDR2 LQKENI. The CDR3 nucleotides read TGTGCCAGCTCACCCGTCAGGGGGGAAGCTTTCTTT. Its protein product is CASSPVRGEAFF.

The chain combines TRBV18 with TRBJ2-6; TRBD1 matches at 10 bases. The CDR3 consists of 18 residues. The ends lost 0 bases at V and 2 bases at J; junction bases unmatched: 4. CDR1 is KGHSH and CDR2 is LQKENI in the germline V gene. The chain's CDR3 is CASSPPATGGTGANVLTF. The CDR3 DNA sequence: TGTGCCAGCTCACCACCGGCGACAGGGGGCACTGGGGCCAACGTCCTGACTTTC.

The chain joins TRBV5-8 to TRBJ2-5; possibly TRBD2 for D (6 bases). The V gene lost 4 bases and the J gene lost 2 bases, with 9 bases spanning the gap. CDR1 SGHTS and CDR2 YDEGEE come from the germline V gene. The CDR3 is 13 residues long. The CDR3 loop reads CASSPAGQETQYF. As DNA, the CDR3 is TGTGCCAGCAGCCCCGCGGGACAAGAGACCCAGTACTTC. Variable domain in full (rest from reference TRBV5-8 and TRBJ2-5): EAGVTQSPTHLIKTRGQQATLRCSPISGHTSVYWYQQALGLGLQFLLWYDEGEERNRGNFPPRFSGRQFPNYSSELNVNALELEDSALYLCASSPAGQETQYFGPGTRLLVL.

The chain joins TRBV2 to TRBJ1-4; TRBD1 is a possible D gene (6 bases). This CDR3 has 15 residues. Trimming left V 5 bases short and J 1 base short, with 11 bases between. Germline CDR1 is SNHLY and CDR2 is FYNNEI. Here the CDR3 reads CASSKQGRTNEKLFF. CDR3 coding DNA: TGTGCCAGCAGTAAACAGGGAAGAACTAATGAAAAACTGTTTTTT.

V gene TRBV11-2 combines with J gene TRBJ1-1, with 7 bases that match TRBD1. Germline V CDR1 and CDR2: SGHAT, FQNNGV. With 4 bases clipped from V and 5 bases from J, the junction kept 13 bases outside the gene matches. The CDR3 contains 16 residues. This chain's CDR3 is CASSSGQEGIWTEAFF. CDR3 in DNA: TGTGCCAGCAGCTCCGGACAGGAAGGTATTTGGACTGAAGCTTTCTTT.

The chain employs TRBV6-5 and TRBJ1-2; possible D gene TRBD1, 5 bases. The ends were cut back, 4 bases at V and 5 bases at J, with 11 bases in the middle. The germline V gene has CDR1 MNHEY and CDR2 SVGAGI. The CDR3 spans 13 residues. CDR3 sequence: CASSFRGSYGYTF. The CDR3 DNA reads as TGTGCCAGCAGTTTTCGGGGGAGTTATGGCTACACCTTC.

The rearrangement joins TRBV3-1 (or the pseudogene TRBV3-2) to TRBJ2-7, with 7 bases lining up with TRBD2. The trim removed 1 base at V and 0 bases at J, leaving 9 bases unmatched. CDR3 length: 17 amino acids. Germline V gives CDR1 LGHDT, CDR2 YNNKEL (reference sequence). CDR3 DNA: TGTGCCAGCAGCCAAGGCGGGCGGCGGGAGTACTCCTACGAGCAGTACTTC. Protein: CASSQGGRREYSYEQYF.

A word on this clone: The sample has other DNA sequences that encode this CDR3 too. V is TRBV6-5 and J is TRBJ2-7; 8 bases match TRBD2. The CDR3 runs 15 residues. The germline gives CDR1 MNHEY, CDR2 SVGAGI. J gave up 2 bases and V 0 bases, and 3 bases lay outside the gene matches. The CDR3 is CASSYSAGGTYEQYF. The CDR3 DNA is TGTGCCAGCAGTTACTCGGCGGGAGGAACCTACGAGCAGTACTTC.

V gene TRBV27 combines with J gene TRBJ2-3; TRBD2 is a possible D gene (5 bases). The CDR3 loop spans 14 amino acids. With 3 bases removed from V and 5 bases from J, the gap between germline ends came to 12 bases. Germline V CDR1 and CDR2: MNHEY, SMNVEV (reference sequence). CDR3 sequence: CASSFLGGGDTQYF. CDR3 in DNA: TGTGCCAGCAGTTTTTTAGGAGGTGGAGATACGCAGTATTTT.

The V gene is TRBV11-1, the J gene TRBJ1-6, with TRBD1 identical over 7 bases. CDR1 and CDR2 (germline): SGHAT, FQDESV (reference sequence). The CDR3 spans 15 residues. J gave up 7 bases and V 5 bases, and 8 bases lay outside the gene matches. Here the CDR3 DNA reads TGTGCCAGCAGCGTTTACCGGGACAGAAATTCACCCCTCCACTTT. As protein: CASSVYRDRNSPLHF.

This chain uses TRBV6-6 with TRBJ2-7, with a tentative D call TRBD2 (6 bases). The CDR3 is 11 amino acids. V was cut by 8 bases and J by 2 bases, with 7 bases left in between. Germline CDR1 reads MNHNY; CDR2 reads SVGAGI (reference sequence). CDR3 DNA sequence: TGTGCCAGCCGGGAGACCTACGAGCAGTACTTC. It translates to CASRETYEQYF.